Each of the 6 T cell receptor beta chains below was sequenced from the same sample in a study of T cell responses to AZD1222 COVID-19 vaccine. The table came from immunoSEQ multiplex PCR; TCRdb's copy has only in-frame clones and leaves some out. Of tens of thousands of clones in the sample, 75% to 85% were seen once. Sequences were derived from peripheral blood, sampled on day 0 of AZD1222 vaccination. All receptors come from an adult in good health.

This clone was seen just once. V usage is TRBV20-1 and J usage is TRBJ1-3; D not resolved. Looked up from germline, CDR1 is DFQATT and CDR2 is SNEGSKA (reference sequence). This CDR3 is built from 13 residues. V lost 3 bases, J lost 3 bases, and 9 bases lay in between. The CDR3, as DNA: TGCAGTGCTAGTGAGGCGAATGGAAACACCATATATTTT. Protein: CSASEANGNTIYF.

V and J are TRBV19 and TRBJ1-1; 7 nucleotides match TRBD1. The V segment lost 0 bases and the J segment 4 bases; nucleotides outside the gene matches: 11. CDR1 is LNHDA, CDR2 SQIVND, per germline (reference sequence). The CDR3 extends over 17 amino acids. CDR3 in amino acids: CASSIEQGRWESTEAFF. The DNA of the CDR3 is TGTGCCAGTAGTATAGAACAGGGGCGGTGGGAAAGCACTGAAGCTTTCTTT.

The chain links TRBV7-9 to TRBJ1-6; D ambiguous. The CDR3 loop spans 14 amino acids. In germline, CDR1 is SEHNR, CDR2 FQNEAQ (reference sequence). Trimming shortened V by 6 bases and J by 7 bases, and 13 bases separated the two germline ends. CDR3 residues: CASSLPGLNSPLHF. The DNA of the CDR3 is TGTGCCAGCAGTCTACCGGGCCTAAATTCACCCCTCCACTTT.

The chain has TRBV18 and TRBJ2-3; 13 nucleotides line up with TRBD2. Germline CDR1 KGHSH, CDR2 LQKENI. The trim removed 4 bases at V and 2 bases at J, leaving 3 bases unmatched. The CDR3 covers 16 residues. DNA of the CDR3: TGTGCCAGCTCACAGGGACTAGCGGGGTCCACAGATACGCAGTATTTT. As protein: CASSQGLAGSTDTQYF. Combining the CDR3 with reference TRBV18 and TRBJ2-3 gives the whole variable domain NAGVMQNPRHLVRRRGQEARLRCSPMKGHSHVYWYRQLPEEGLKFMVYLQKENIIDESGMPKERFSAEFPKEGPSILRIQQVVRGDSAAYFCASSQGLAGSTDTQYFGPGTRLTVL.

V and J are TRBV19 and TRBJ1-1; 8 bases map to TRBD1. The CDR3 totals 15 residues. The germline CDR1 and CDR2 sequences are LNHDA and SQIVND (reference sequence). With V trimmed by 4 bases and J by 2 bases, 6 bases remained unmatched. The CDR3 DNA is TGTGCCAGTAGTAAGGAAGGACAGGGTAACACTGAAGCTTTCTTT. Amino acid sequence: CASSKEGQGNTEAFF.

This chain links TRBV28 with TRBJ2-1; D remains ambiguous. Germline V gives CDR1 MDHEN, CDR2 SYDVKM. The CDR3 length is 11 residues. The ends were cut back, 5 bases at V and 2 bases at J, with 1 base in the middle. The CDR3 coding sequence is TGTGCCAGCAGTCCCTACAATGAGCAGTTCTTC. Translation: CASSPYNEQFF. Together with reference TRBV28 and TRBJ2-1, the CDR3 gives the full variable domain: DVKVTQSSRYLVKRTGEKVFLECVQDMDHENMFWYRQDPGLGLRLIYFSYDVKMKEKGDIPEGYSVSREKKERFSLILESASTNQTSMYLCASSPYNEQFFGPGTRLTVL.